The clone carrying this T cell receptor beta chain was picked up many times. Specified time point: newly diagnosed GD, antithyroid drugs for less than 3 months. From RNA extracted from PBMCs, the TCR library was made. The data originate from a study of regulatory T cells in long-lasting Graves disease. Study at large: Antithyroid drugs had been taken under 3 months by newly diagnosed Graves' patients.

Assembly of TCR beta libraries relied on iRepertoire HTBI primers together with Arm-PCR of CDR3 regions. TCRdb analysed the multiplex PCR reads with MiXCR anew, one entry per CDR3 protein. The repertoire includes 520,000 or so distinct CDR3 sequences, about 12% of them detected once, and roughly 8.9% sits in the top ten. The junction had 16 bases not matched to a gene; V was cut back by 0 bases and J by 7 bases. From germline, CDR1 is SGHTA and CDR2 FQGNSA. The CDR3 runs 19 residues. Another study also made use of these data, one on T cells in Graves' hyperthyroidism and ophthalmopathy. From that report: Orbital computed tomography and thyroid ultrasound, together with serum TRAb and thyroxine and clinical symptoms, were used for diagnoses.

This rearrangement joins TRBV7-2 to TRBJ2-1; 9 bases map to TRBD2. Sequencing was performed on peripheral blood mononuclear cells (PBMCs), taken at new diagnosis, from a patient treated with antithyroid drugs. This sequence originates from a woman younger than 45 with Graves disease. CDR3 coding DNA: TGTGCCAGCAGCTTAGCGAAGGGGGCAAGGCTAGCGGGATGGAATGAGCAGTTCTTC. Amino acid sequence: CASSLAKGARLAGWNEQFF.